This T cell receptor beta chain is drawn from a study of blood T cell repertoires in COVID-19 (dated by TCRdb to the early 2020s). Study-level background: The collaborator samples originated in the United States, Italy and Spain and spanned the acute and convalescent phases of COVID-19. The material from the prospective study consisted of cDNA or gDNA derived from T cells, B-cell-depleted T cells, or PBMCs. Deeply sampled blood TCRbeta repertoires from subjects exposed to, actively infected with, or recovered from COVID-19 were included in the dataset. The repertoires were released in a freely available public database intended as a resource for research on the immune response to SARS-CoV-2. Samples came from the ongoing ImmuneRACE study (first 160 participants) plus 1,254 subjects from 6 global collaborators. A de-identified subject ID, COVID-19 status, age in years and sex were almost always included in the sample metadata. Where available, HLA class I and class II types were taken from metadata supplied by the sample provider and were not determined by assay-based typing.

TCRbeta CDR3 regions were amplified from genomic DNA by means of the immunoSEQ Assay, a bias-controlled multiplex PCR. Per the source publication's procedure: Within the assay, amplification of reference gene primers was used to estimate how many nucleated cells each sample contained. To quantify the absolute abundance of each unique TCRbeta CDR3 rearrangement, sequence reads were collapsed and filtered. For each sample, productive Simpson clonality was calculated as the square root of Simpson's diversity index across productive rearrangements. As stored in TCRdb, this immuneACCESS dataset retains in-frame rearrangements with V and J assigned. A fraction of the clones does not appear; measured against another copy, unresolved V genes explain less than half of the discrepancy, and the remainder lacks a known reason. V, J and clone size reflect that table, while D and trimming were determined from the DNA. Within this sample are some 240,000 clones, with approximately 92% of them counted one time only. Approximately 5% of the sample is taken by the ten largest.

The investigation overall reported the following: The amount of clinical and demographic metadata varied by source and participant and was provided uncurated.

Note on this clone: No antigen is known for it. No base quality values were provided; no much bigger clone lies one nucleotide off.

A second Seattle source provided samples from volunteer blood donors who had recovered from COVID-19. The collaborating institutions used their own protocols to collect whole blood in K2EDTA tubes. For TCRbeta analysis, collaborators shipped samples as frozen whole blood, isolated PBMCs, or DNA extracted from either of those sample types. The germline V gene (reference sequence) gives CDR1 as SGHKS and CDR2 as YYEKEE. V lost 2 bases and J lost 6 bases; the stretch between them is 14 bases long. The CDR3 covers 14 residues, taking in both the cysteine and the phenylalanine. The read is trimmed to its CDR3 DNA, 42 bases read in frame from base 1.

The sequence joins TRBV5-5 to TRBJ1-2, with the D gene call left open. This TCR derives from a woman between 40 and 55 years old who had recovered from COVID-19. Sequenced sample: peripheral blood. This receptor has the CDR3 CASSFAEIKDGYTF. The nucleotides are TGTGCCAGCAGCTTCGCGGAGATTAAGGATGGCTACACCTTC.